What follows are 19 T cell receptor beta chains derived from one specimen sequenced in a study of glioma-infiltrating T cells after dendritic cell vaccination. Here immunoSEQ multiplex PCR was the method, and the copy in TCRdb shows in-frame clones only, minus some. The data hold under 100,000 clones, with 85% to 90% observed a single time. Source: blood, taken before dendritic cell vaccination. Source of these receptors: a human donor with glioblastoma.

The chain combines TRBV2 with TRBJ2-2; D possibly corresponds to TRBD1 (6 bases). Germline V gives CDR1 SNHLY, CDR2 FYNNEI. Trimming took 6 bases from V and 3 from J, leaving 11 bases between them. This CDR3 comprises 14 residues. The CDR3 DNA follows: TGTGCCAGCAGGCTGGACAGAGACACCGGGGAGCTGTTTTTT. The encoded protein is CASRLDRDTGELFF.

The chain employs TRBV7-2 and TRBJ2-7, with TRBD1 identical over 7 bases. The V segment lost 3 bases and the J segment 2 bases; nucleotides outside the gene matches: 7. This CDR3 contains 15 residues. Germline loops: CDR1 SGHTA, CDR2 FQGNSA. The CDR3 is CASSLGTAAAYEQYF. CDR3 sequence (DNA): TGTGCCAGCAGCTTGGGGACAGCGGCCGCCTACGAGCAGTACTTC.

The rearrangement joins TRBV6-5 to TRBJ1-1, with D unresolved. V was cut by 0 bases and J by 1 base, with 6 bases left in between. Germline lookup yields CDR1 MNHEY and CDR2 SVGAGI. The CDR3 extends over 14 amino acids. The CDR3, as DNA: TGTGCCAGCAGTTACTCGAGGCAGAACACTGAAGCTTTCTTT. Amino acids: CASSYSRQNTEAFF.

This chain uses TRBV1 with TRBJ2-1; the DNA was not compared with TRBD2, the D call given in the table. TRBV1 is deemed a pseudogene. This CDR3 has 17 amino acids. CDR3 DNA: TGCACCAGCAGCCAAGAAAGAGCGGAGCGGAGTCGTAATGAGCAGTTCTTC. Amino acid sequence: CTSSQERAERSRNEQFF.

The chain employs TRBV18 and TRBJ2-7; D may be TRBD2 (5 bases). V was pared by 3 bases and J by 3 bases, with 9 bases between. The CDR3 covers 13 residues. CDR1 KGHSH and CDR2 LQKENI come from the germline V gene. The CDR3 spells CASSPPTSYEQYF. CDR3 in DNA: TGTGCCAGCTCACCCCCCACTAGCTACGAGCAGTACTTC.

The J gene is TRBJ2-3, the V gene TRBV2; 8 positions match TRBD1. CDR1 is SNHLY and CDR2 is FYNNEI in the germline V gene. The CDR3 runs to 15 residues. With 3 bases clipped from V and 1 base from J, the junction kept 3 bases outside the gene matches. The CDR3 loop is CASSEDRVGTDTQYF. The CDR3 DNA sequence: TGTGCCAGCAGTGAGGACAGGGTCGGCACAGATACGCAGTATTTT.

The chain employs TRBV6-1 and TRBJ1-2, with D possibly being TRBD1 (5 bases). This CDR3 comprises 14 residues. Trimming left V 2 bases short and J 6 bases short, with 13 bases between. Germline CDR1 reads MNHNS; CDR2 reads SASEGT. CDR3 protein: CASSEIRQGDGYTF. As DNA, the CDR3 is TGTGCCAGCAGTGAAATAAGGCAGGGCGATGGCTACACCTTC.

The chain is built from TRBV5-1 and TRBJ1-1; TRBD1 is a possible D gene (6 bases). The germline V gene has CDR1 SGHRS and CDR2 YFSETQ. The V end was cut by 2 bases, the J end by 2 bases, with 10 bases between. There are 14 residues in the CDR3. The CDR3 protein is CASSFYRDNTEAFF. The CDR3, as DNA: TGCGCCAGCAGCTTCTACAGGGATAACACTGAAGCTTTCTTT.

The V and J genes are TRBV11-3 and TRBJ2-3, with 15 bases aligning to TRBD2. This CDR3 contains 16 residues. Trimming at V came to 4 bases and at J to 4 bases, leaving 3 bases not matched to a gene. Per the germline V gene, CDR1 is SGHNT and CDR2 is YENEEA. CDR3 region: CASSSGLAGGPDTQYF. CDR3 bases: TGTGCCAGCAGCTCGGGACTAGCGGGAGGACCAGATACGCAGTATTTT.

The sample holds one count of this clone. The chain employs TRBV5-1 and TRBJ1-3; no reliable D call. Germline V gene data show CDR1 as SGHRS and CDR2 as YFSETQ. The ends were cut back, 2 bases at V and 1 base at J, with 4 bases in the middle. The CDR3 is 13 amino acids. CDR3 in DNA: TGCGCCAGCAGCTTTAGTTCTGGAAACACCATATATTTT. The encoded protein is CASSFSSGNTIYF.

The chain joins TRBV15 to TRBJ2-7; D remains ambiguous. Trimming removed 3 bases from V and 3 bases from J, with 33 bases in between. The CDR3 extends over 21 amino acids. Germline V gene lookup returns CDR1 LNHNV and CDR2 YYDKDF (reference sequence). The CDR3 reads CATSRAFSMNNRKIFDYEQYF. CDR3 in DNA: TGTGCCACCAGCAGGGCCTTTTCGATGAACAACCGCAAGATTTTTGACTACGAGCAGTACTTC.

Only a few counts were recorded for this clone. The chain employs TRBV25-1 and TRBJ2-7; TRBD2 matches at 7 bases. V lost 4 bases to trimming and J lost 3 bases; unmatched junction nucleotides: 15. Germline V gene data show CDR1 as MGHDK and CDR2 as SYGVNS. CDR3 length: 17 amino acids. CDR3 sequence reads: CASSAYGEGTKVYEQYF. CDR3 in DNA: TGTGCCAGCAGTGCCTATGGGGAGGGAACGAAAGTCTACGAGCAGTACTTC.

This clone showed up just a few times. This chain joins TRBV27 and TRBJ2-6; TRBD1 might be the D (6 bases). The CDR3 spans 16 residues. The V gene lost 5 bases and the J gene lost 1 base, with 12 bases spanning the gap. CDR1 and CDR2 (germline): MNHEY, SMNVEV (reference sequence). The CDR3 protein is CASSPQGQSGANVLTF. The DNA of the CDR3 is TGTGCCAGCAGTCCCCAAGGACAGTCTGGGGCCAACGTCCTGACTTTC.

V is TRBV7-6 and J is TRBJ1-5; possibly TRBD1 for D (5 bases). Germline CDR1 SGHVS, CDR2 FNYEAQ. V was shortened by 1 base and J by 6 bases, with 10 bases between the two germline ends. The CDR3 runs to 14 residues. CDR3: CASSLEGLGQPQHF. CDR3 DNA: TGTGCCAGCAGCTTAGAGGGACTTGGTCAGCCCCAGCATTTT.

The rearrangement uses TRBV11-2 and TRBJ1-2; 12 nucleotides line up with TRBD1. V was pared by 2 bases and J by 5 bases, with 12 bases of the junction left unmatched. This CDR3 comprises 18 residues. CDR1 and CDR2 (germline): SGHAT, FQNNGV. For the CDR3, the DNA is TGTGCCAGCAGCTTAATAGGCCACAGGGACAGGGGGCTGTATGGCTACACCTTC. It specifies CASSLIGHRDRGLYGYTF.

The V and J genes are TRBV27 and TRBJ1-1; D is uncertain. The V end lost 6 bases, the J end lost 0 bases, and 11 bases lay between the germline ends. The CDR3 covers 14 residues. Germline V CDR1 and CDR2: MNHEY, SMNVEV (reference sequence). The CDR3, as DNA: TGTGCCAGCAGACCTACAGCAGTGAACACTGAAGCTTTCTTT. It translates to CASRPTAVNTEAFF.

This chain links TRBV4-1 with TRBJ2-5, with 12 positions matching TRBD2. Germline V lookup: CDR1 MGHRA, CDR2 YSYEKL. J was trimmed by 5 bases and V by 1 base; bases with no gene match: 11. This CDR3 has 18 amino acids. The CDR3 is CASSQGNAASGGVETQYF. CDR3 sequence (DNA): TGCGCCAGCAGCCAAGGAAATGCGGCTAGCGGGGGGGTGGAGACCCAGTACTTC.

In its sample, this clone was seen a few times. The chain links TRBV10-3 to TRBJ2-7; D unclear. The CDR3 consists of 12 residues. CDR1 is ENHRY and CDR2 is SYGVKD in the germline V gene. The germline V and J ends were trimmed by 3 bases and 7 bases, with 10 bases remaining between them. Here the CDR3 DNA reads TGTGCCATCAGTGAAAACCGGTGGGAGCAGTACTTC. It yields the protein CAISENRWEQYF.

The V and J genes are TRBV27 and TRBJ2-7, with 8 bases identical to TRBD1. From germline, CDR1 is MNHEY and CDR2 SMNVEV (reference sequence). With V trimmed by 4 bases and J by 7 bases, 12 bases remained unmatched. The CDR3 has 15 amino acids. The CDR3 protein is CASSSGQAGSKEQYF. The CDR3 nucleotides read TGTGCCAGCAGTTCGGGACAGGCCGGGTCGAAAGAGCAGTACTTC.